These 10 T cell receptor beta chains came from one sample sequenced in a study of blood T cell repertoires in COVID-19. The protocol was immunoSEQ multiplex PCR, while the TCRdb copy is restricted to in-frame clones and leaves out a portion. Of roughly 160,000 clones in the sample, 80% to 85% were seen once. The sequenced sample was peripheral blood. Every receptor here comes from a man between 18 and 29 years old with active or convalescent COVID-19.

The CDR3 protein is CASSADRGGSPLHF. CDR3 in DNA: TGTGCCAGCAGCGCCGACAGGGGGGGGTCACCCCTCCACTTT. The chain carries TRBV9 and TRBJ1-6, with TRBD1 identical over 9 bases. After removal of 3 bases from V and 10 bases from J, the junction contained 5 bases not matched to a gene. Germline lookup yields CDR1 SGDLS and CDR2 YYNGEE. CDR3 length: 14 amino acids.

This clone was seen more than once but under ten times. This chain connects TRBV5-1 to TRBJ2-3; D call uncertain. The CDR3 consists of 14 residues. Germline CDR1 and CDR2: SGHRS and YFSETQ. Deletions cut 2 bases from V and 0 bases from J, with 7 bases between. CDR3 loop: CASSFGGSTDTQYF. The CDR3 nucleotides read TGCGCCAGCAGCTTTGGCGGTAGCACAGATACGCAGTATTTT.

The V and J genes are TRBV30 and TRBJ2-7; TRBD1 aligns across 7 bases. CDR3 length: 16 residues. From germline, CDR1 is GTSNPN and CDR2 SVGIG (reference sequence). The V segment lost 3 bases and the J segment 6 bases; nucleotides outside the gene matches: 17. In DNA form, the CDR3 reads TGTGCCTGGAGACTCTCGAGGGGGCGAGTCTCTCCCGAGCAGTACTTC. Protein: CAWRLSRGRVSPEQYF.

The V call is TRBV7-9, the J call TRBJ1-2; 8 nucleotides match TRBD1. The CDR3 totals 18 residues. J gave up 2 bases and V 3 bases, and 14 bases lay outside the gene matches. Germline assignment: CDR1 SEHNR and CDR2 FQNEAQ (reference sequence). CDR3 amino acids: CASSLVGQGASGNYGYTF. CDR3 nucleotides: TGTGCCAGCAGCTTGGTCGGGCAGGGGGCCTCAGGAAACTATGGCTACACCTTC.

The V call is TRBV28, the J call TRBJ1-2; D perhaps matches TRBD1 (6 bases). The ends were cut back, 6 bases at V and 4 bases at J, with 9 bases in the middle. There are 12 residues in the CDR3. Germline V gives CDR1 MDHEN, CDR2 SYDVKM. CDR3 DNA: TGTGCCAGCAGGATACAGGGCTATGGCTACACCTTC. Translation: CASRIQGYGYTF.

CDR3 residues: CASSLGLSNQPQHF. The CDR3 DNA follows: TGTGCCAGCAGCTTAGGTCTGAGTAATCAGCCCCAGCATTTT. The chain couples TRBV11-2 to TRBJ1-5, with D hard to call. The CDR3 length is 14 residues. V lost 1 base to trimming and J lost 4 bases, with 8 bases between them. Germline lookup yields CDR1 SGHAT and CDR2 FQNNGV.

V and J are TRBV12-5 and TRBJ2-7, with 9 nucleotides matching TRBD1. The CDR3 loop spans 15 amino acids. V lost 1 base, J lost 2 bases, and 3 bases stayed unmatched. CDR1 is LGHNT, CDR2 FRNRAP, per germline. The CDR3 sequence is CASGLGRTGAYEQYF. The CDR3 region has the DNA TGTGCTAGTGGTTTGGGAAGGACAGGGGCCTACGAGCAGTACTTC.

V is TRBV5-1 and J is TRBJ1-1; 7 bases agree with TRBD1. CDR1 is SGHRS, CDR2 YFSETQ, per germline. The CDR3 totals 14 residues. The trim removed 1 base at V and 5 bases at J, leaving 5 bases unmatched. This CDR3 reads CASSLWAGGTEAFF. The CDR3 DNA reads as TGCGCCAGCAGCTTGTGGGCAGGGGGAACTGAAGCTTTCTTT.

The genes are TRBV6-1 and TRBJ2-7, with 11 bases identical to TRBD2. V shed 3 bases and J 4 bases; nucleotides not matched to a gene: 8. The germline gives CDR1 MNHNS, CDR2 SASEGT. The CDR3 is 16 amino acids. In DNA, the CDR3 is TGTGCCAGCAGTGATGTGGCTAGCGGGAGGAAATACGAGCAGTACTTC. Translating it yields CASSDVASGRKYEQYF.

This clone came up many times. J is TRBJ2-3 and V is TRBV6-5; perhaps TRBD2 as D (7 bases). Germline V gene lookup returns CDR1 MNHEY and CDR2 SVGAGI. V was clipped by 2 bases and J by 4 bases, with 13 bases between them. The CDR3 consists of 15 residues. The CDR3 DNA follows: TGTGCCAGCAGTTACGGGCGGGGGCATGCAGATACGCAGTATTTT. It translates to CASSYGRGHADTQYF.